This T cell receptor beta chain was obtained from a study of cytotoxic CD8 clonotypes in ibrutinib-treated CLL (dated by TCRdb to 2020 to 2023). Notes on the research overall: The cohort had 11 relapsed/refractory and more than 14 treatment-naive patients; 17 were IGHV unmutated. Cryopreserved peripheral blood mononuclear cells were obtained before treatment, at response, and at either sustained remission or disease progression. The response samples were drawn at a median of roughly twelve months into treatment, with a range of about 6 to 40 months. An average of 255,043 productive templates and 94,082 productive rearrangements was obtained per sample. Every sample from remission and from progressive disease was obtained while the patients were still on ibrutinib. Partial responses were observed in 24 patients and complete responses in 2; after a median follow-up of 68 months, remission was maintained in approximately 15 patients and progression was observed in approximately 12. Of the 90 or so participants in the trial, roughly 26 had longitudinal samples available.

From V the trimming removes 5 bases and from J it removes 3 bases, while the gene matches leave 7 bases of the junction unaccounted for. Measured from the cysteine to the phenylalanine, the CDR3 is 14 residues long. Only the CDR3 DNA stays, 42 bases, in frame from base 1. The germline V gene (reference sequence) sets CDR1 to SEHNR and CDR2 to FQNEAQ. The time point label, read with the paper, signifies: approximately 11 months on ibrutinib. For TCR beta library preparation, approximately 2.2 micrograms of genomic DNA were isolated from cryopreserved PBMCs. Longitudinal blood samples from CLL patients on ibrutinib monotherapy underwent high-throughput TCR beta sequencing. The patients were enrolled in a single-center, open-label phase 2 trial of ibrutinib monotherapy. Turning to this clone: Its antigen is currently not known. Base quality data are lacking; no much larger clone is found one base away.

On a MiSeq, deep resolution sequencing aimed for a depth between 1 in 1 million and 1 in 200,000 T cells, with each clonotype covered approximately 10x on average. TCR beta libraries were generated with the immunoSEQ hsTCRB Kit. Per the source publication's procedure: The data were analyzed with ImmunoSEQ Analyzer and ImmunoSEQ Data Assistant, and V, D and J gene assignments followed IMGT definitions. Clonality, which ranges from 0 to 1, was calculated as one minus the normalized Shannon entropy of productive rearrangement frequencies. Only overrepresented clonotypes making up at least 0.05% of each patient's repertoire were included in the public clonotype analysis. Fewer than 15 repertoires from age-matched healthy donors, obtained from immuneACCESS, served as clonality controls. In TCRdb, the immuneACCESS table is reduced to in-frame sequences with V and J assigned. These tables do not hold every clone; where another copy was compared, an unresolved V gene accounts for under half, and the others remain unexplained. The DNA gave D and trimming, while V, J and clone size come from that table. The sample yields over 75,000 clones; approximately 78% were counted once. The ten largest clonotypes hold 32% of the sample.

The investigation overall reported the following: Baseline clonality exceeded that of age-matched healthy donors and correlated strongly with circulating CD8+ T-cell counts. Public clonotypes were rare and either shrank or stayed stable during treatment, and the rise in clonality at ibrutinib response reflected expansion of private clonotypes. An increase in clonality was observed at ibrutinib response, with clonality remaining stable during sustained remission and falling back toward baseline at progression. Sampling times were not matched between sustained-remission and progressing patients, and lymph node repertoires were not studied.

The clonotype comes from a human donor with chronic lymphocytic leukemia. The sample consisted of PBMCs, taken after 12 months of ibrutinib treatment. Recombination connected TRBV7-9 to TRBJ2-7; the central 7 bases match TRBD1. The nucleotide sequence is TGTGCCAGCAGCAACACGGGACAGAGCTACGAGCAGTACTTC. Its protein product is CASSNTGQSYEQYF.